A single sample is the source of the 22 T cell receptor beta chains below, sequenced in a study of shared clonotypes between healthy human individuals. Generated by immunoSEQ multiplex PCR, the TCRdb table keeps only in-frame clones and is missing some. The sample lists over 1.5 million clones, around 98% occurring once. The sample taken for sequencing was naive CD4+ T cells sorted from blood. Noted subset: CD45RA+ positively selected. These receptors came from a man aged 30-40 years in good health.

CDR3 sequence (DNA): TGTGCCAGCAGTCAGCACAGGAACACCGGGGAGCTGTTTTTT. This gives the protein CASSQHRNTGELFF. The chain recombines TRBV6-5 with TRBJ2-2; D gene ambiguous. The V end was cut by 5 bases, the J end by 1 base, with 8 bases between. The CDR3 loop spans 14 amino acids. CDR1 and CDR2 (germline): MNHEY, SVGAGI.

The chain is built from TRBV18 and TRBJ1-1; no definite D call. Germline V gene lookup returns CDR1 KGHSH and CDR2 LQKENI. The V end was cut by 1 base, the J end by 5 bases, with 11 bases between. The CDR3 extends over 14 amino acids. The CDR3 sequence is CASSPQAGWTEAFF. As DNA, the CDR3 is TGTGCCAGCTCACCACAGGCGGGTTGGACTGAAGCTTTCTTT.

The chain couples TRBV5-6 to TRBJ1-5; D may be TRBD1 (5 bases). Germline assignment: CDR1 SGHDT and CDR2 YYEEEE. V lost 2 bases and J lost 2, with 11 bases in between. The length of the CDR3 is 15 residues. DNA of the CDR3: TGTGCCAGCAGCTTCGGCAGGGCGGGCAATCAGCCCCAGCATTTT. It is translated as CASSFGRAGNQPQHF.

This chain joins TRBV28 and TRBJ2-3; no firm D call. This CDR3 comprises 14 residues. V was clipped by 3 bases and J by 8 bases, with 15 bases between them. Germline V gene lookup returns CDR1 MDHEN and CDR2 SYDVKM. The CDR3 region is CASSLVTRKGTQYF. In DNA form, the CDR3 reads TGTGCCAGCAGTTTGGTGACTCGCAAAGGTACGCAGTATTTT.

This chain links TRBV11-3 with TRBJ2-7, with a tentative D call TRBD2 (6 bases). The ends were cut back, 2 bases at V and 4 bases at J, with 15 bases in the middle. This CDR3 is built from 15 residues. CDR1 and CDR2 (germline): SGHNT, YENEEA. The CDR3 reads CASSLFAGSVYEQYF. CDR3 DNA: TGTGCCAGCAGCTTATTTGCGGGATCCGTATACGAGCAGTACTTC. Full variable domain (rest looked up from reference TRBV11-3 and TRBJ2-7): EAGVVQSPRYKIIEKKQPVAFWCNPISGHNTLYWYLQNLGQGPELLIRYENEEAVDDSQLPKDRFSAERLKGVDSTLKIQPAELGDSAVYLCASSLFAGSVYEQYFGPGTRLTVT.

This sequence joins TRBV5-1 and TRBJ1-6; TRBD1 agrees at 7 bases. CDR1 and CDR2 (germline): SGHRS, YFSETQ. The CDR3 is made up of 15 amino acids. V dropped 4 bases and J dropped 3; count of bases not matched to a gene: 4. For the CDR3, the DNA is TGCGCCAGCAGCACCCGGGACAGCTATAATTCACCCCTCCACTTT. Translating it yields CASSTRDSYNSPLHF.

Details on this clone: A junction end diverges from the germline sequence, so it may reflect a read error. This chain's CDR3 is CASTLRLNTEAFF. The CDR3, as DNA: TGTGCCAGCACCTTGCGACTAAACACTGAAGCTTTCTTT. The V and J genes are TRBV5-5 and TRBJ1-1; D unclear. The CDR3 totals 13 residues. The germline gives CDR1 SGHKS, CDR2 YYEKEE (reference sequence). The full variable domain, with the rest looked up from reference TRBV5-5 and TRBJ1-1, is DAGVTQSPTHLIKTRGQQVTLRCSPISGHKSVSWYQQVLGQGPQFIFQYYEKEERGRGNFPDRFSARQFPNYSSELNVNALLLGDSALYLCASTLRLNTEAFFGQGTRLTVV.

V and J are TRBV6-5 and TRBJ2-7; D possibly uses TRBD1 or TRBD2 (5 bases each). Trimming cost V 4 bases and J 4 bases, with 8 bases left between them. The CDR3 contains 12 residues. The germline CDR1 and CDR2 sequences are MNHEY and SVGAGI. The CDR3 spells CASSFGGYEQYF. The CDR3 bases are TGTGCCAGCAGTTTTGGGGGATACGAGCAGTACTTC.

Turning to this clone: At one end, the junction sequence differs from germline, possibly due to a read error. The chain combines TRBV7-7 with TRBJ2-1; TRBD2 agrees at 7 bases. This CDR3 comprises 16 residues. Germline lookup yields CDR1 SSHAT and CDR2 FNYEAQ (reference sequence). The CDR3 nucleotides are TGTGCTAGCAGGCCTCTGGCGGGAGCGGTCTACAATGAGCAGTTCTTC. Encoded protein: CASRPLAGAVYNEQFF.

The rearrangement uses TRBV28 and TRBJ1-1; D gene unclear. V was pared by 1 base and J by 5 bases, with 8 bases between. CDR1 MDHEN and CDR2 SYDVKM come from the germline V gene. The CDR3 contains 13 residues. The CDR3 bases are TGTGCCAGCAGTTTATCAGTCGGGACTGAAGCTTTCTTT. Amino acid sequence: CASSLSVGTEAFF.

The chain recombines TRBV7-6 with TRBJ2-5, with D unresolved. CDR1 and CDR2 (germline): SGHVS, FNYEAQ. Trimming removed 6 bases at V and 5 bases at J, with 16 bases between. The CDR3 covers 14 residues. The CDR3 sequence: CASSSSLFLETQYF. The CDR3 nucleotides read TGTGCCAGCAGTTCCTCTTTATTCTTGGAGACCCAGTACTTC.

V gene TRBV2 combines with J gene TRBJ2-1; D perhaps matches TRBD2 (5 bases). Trimming stripped 5 bases from V and 6 bases from J, with 17 bases between. The CDR3 loop spans 15 amino acids. Germline CDR1 is SNHLY and CDR2 is FYNNEI. For the CDR3, the DNA is TGTGCCAGCAGTTTCCGGGATTCGCTCATCAATGAGCAGTTCTTC. Translating gives CASSFRDSLINEQFF.

The chain has TRBV29-1 and TRBJ1-1; TRBD1 might be the D (6 bases). Germline V gives CDR1 SQVTM, CDR2 ANQGSEA. The CDR3 has 12 residues. V dropped 3 bases and J dropped 11 bases, with 16 bases sitting between them. CDR3 nucleotide sequence: TGCAGCGTTGAGCCCGGGGGCTTTCGGGCTTTCTTT. The encoded protein is CSVEPGGFRAFF.

This chain uses TRBV10-3 with TRBJ2-1; no clear D. The CDR3 is 14 residues long. Trimming took 9 bases from V and 0 from J, leaving 12 bases between them. Germline loops: CDR1 ENHRY, CDR2 SYGVKD. The CDR3 here is CAISGWSSYNEQFF. The CDR3 bases are TGTGCCATTTCCGGGTGGAGCTCCTACAATGAGCAGTTCTTC.

This chain links TRBV29-1 with TRBJ1-1; the match to TRBD1 covers 8 bases. The CDR3 contains 14 residues. The V segment lost 3 bases and the J segment 0 bases; nucleotides outside the gene matches: 3. The germline V gene encodes CDR1 SQVTM and CDR2 ANQGSEA. Here the CDR3 reads CSVDRQGMNTEAFF. CDR3 coding DNA: TGCAGCGTTGACCGACAGGGGATGAACACTGAAGCTTTCTTT.

This sequence joins TRBV6-6 and TRBJ2-1; TRBD1 aligns across 8 bases. The CDR3 covers 14 residues. Trimming took 7 bases from V and 5 from J; bases not matched to a gene: 7. Germline CDR1 MNHNY, CDR2 SVGAGI (reference sequence). CDR3 coding DNA: TGTGCCAGCATAAGGGACAGGACAAACAATGAGCAGTTCTTC. Its protein product is CASIRDRTNNEQFF.

V usage is TRBV11-3 and J usage is TRBJ2-1; 7 nucleotides match TRBD2. CDR1 and CDR2 from the germline V gene are SGHNT and YENEEA. This CDR3 region has 12 residues. With 5 bases clipped from V and 15 bases from J, the junction kept 10 bases outside the gene matches. The DNA of the CDR3 is TGTGCCAGCAGCCCGCCGGGCGGGAGACTGTTCTTC. This encodes CASSPPGGRLFF. Using reference TRBV11-3 and TRBJ2-1 for the parts outside the CDR3, the full variable domain is EAGVVQSPRYKIIEKKQPVAFWCNPISGHNTLYWYLQNLGQGPELLIRYENEEAVDDSQLPKDRFSAERLKGVDSTLKIQPAELGDSAVYLCASSPPGGRLFFGPGTRLTVL.

The genes are TRBV14 and TRBJ2-5; TRBD2 is a possible D gene (6 bases). Germline CDR1 and CDR2: SGHDN and FVKESK. The CDR3 extends over 18 amino acids. Trimming took off 4 bases at V and 8 bases at J, with 29 bases between the two ends. The CDR3 region is CASSPRRMGEASKRTQYF. The CDR3 region has the DNA TGTGCCAGCAGCCCCAGACGGATGGGGGAGGCATCCAAGAGAACCCAGTACTTC.

The V gene is TRBV27, the J gene TRBJ1-5; TRBD1 matches 7 bases. The CDR3 spans 15 residues. The germline V gene encodes CDR1 MNHEY and CDR2 SMNVEV (reference sequence). Trimming cost V 6 bases and J 2 bases; bases outside gene matches: 7. CDR3 protein: CASSRGGVGNQPQHF. In nucleotides, the CDR3 is TGTGCCAGCAGCAGGGGGGGAGTGGGCAATCAGCCCCAGCATTTT.

The chain has TRBV9 and TRBJ2-3, with 8 bases identical to TRBD2. CDR1 and CDR2 (germline): SGDLS, YYNGEE. Unmatched junction bases numbered 1, after V lost 0 bases and J lost 1 base. The CDR3 consists of 15 residues. The CDR3 protein is CASSVVAGRTDTQYF. DNA of the CDR3: TGTGCCAGCAGCGTAGTAGCGGGACGCACAGATACGCAGTATTTT.

The genes are TRBV30 and TRBJ1-5; 7 bases map to TRBD1. Germline V gives CDR1 GTSNPN, CDR2 SVGIG (reference sequence). The CDR3 runs to 14 residues. With 1 base clipped from V and 7 bases from J, the junction kept 7 bases outside the gene matches. This chain's CDR3 is CAWSATGSGQPQHF. The CDR3 DNA reads TGTGCCTGGAGTGCGACAGGGTCGGGACAGCCCCAGCATTTT.

This chain connects TRBV10-3 to TRBJ2-1, with TRBD2 matching over 8 bases. After removal of 6 bases from V and 7 bases from J, the junction contained 8 bases not matched to a gene. From germline, CDR1 is ENHRY and CDR2 SYGVKD. This CDR3 region has 14 residues. CDR3 nucleotide sequence: TGTGCCATCAGGGGCGGGACTAGTTTAAATGAGCAGTTCTTC. It yields the protein CAIRGGTSLNEQFF.